The subject of this entry is one T cell receptor (beta chain). Its antigen is not known. Germline V gives CDR1 MGHRA, CDR2 YSYEKL. There are 15 residues in the CDR3. With 0 bases removed from V and 5 bases from J, the gap between germline ends came to 8 bases. Stated time point: week 47, end of study. Doses comprised 300 ug of mutant IDH1 20-mer peptide each, plus topical imiquimod. The data originate from a study of a mutant IDH1 vaccine in newly diagnosed glioma. Clones were sequenced by immunoSEQ multiplex PCR, and TCRdb holds only the in-frame ones, with some missing. Of tens of thousands of clones detected, less than 65% appear once; the ten largest clones hold under 5.5%.

This receptor was identified in a man between 35 and 55 years old with glioma. Some clones in this sample may be carry-over from other donors' samples. The sample consisted of peripheral blood mononuclear cells (PBMCs), taken from a glioma patient whose treatment included an IDH1 peptide vaccine. This chain uses TRBV4-1 with TRBJ1-6; D uncertain. In DNA form, the CDR3 reads TGCGCCAGCAGCCAAGATTTGGGGAATAATTCACCCCTCCACTTT. Translating gives CASSQDLGNNSPLHF.